This TCR beta chain comes out of a study of regulatory T cells in long-lasting Graves disease. Findings and caveats of the study: Less diverse TCR repertoires were seen in persistent Graves' patients than in newly diagnosed ones.

Building of the TCR beta libraries involved iRepertoire HTBI primers and Arm-PCR of CDR3 regions. One entry per CDR3 protein, called by TCRdb with MiXCR from the multiplex PCR reads. The table shows 700,000 or so distinct CDR3 sequences, with 25% to 35% occurring only once. The table lists this clonotype with a few counts. Its target is unknown. Time point denoted: persistent/refractory GD, antithyroid drugs over 5 years with positive TRAb. PBMC RNA was the source of the TCR library. In Xi'an, China, an endocrinology department was the source of patients. This CDR3 has 16 residues. Germline V gene sequence: CDR1 LGHDT, CDR2 YNNKEL (reference sequence). The V gene lost 0 bases and the J gene lost 7 bases, with 15 bases spanning the gap.

This receptor was identified in a female donor with Graves disease. The starting material was peripheral blood mononuclear cells (PBMCs), obtained when the disease was refractory, from a patient treated with antithyroid drugs. The V and J genes are TRBV3-1 and TRBJ1-4; perhaps TRBD1 as D (5 bases). The DNA of the CDR3 is TGTGCCAGCAGCCAAGAAGTGGATCCCAGGGCTGAAAAACTGTTTTTT. Protein product: CASSQEVDPRAEKLFF. Together with reference TRBV3-1 and TRBJ1-4, the CDR3 gives the full variable domain: DTAVSQTPKYLVTQMGNDKSIKCEQNLGHDTMYWYKQDSKKFLKIMFSYNNKELIINETVPNRFSPKSPDKAHLNLHINSLELGDSAVYFCASSQEVDPRAEKLFFGSGTQLSVL.